Listed below are T cell receptor beta chains from one sample, sequenced in a study of blood T cells in healthy people across ages. TCRdb processed the 5' RACE reads anew with MiXCR; each CDR3 protein has one entry. The table lists about a million distinct CDR3 sequences, roughly 47% of them singletons. Sequencing was done on a sample of blood. The receptors derive from a woman in her sixties in good health. The CDR3 runs from the conserved cysteine through the conserved F or W. A D gene is named only where the DNA matches it firmly. Clone size appears in some rows only: once, few, many, or a class for an expanded clone.

NA TRBJ2-3 NA TRBV6-2/TRBV6-3 TGTGCCGGCATACAGGGTTATAACACAGATACGCAGTATTTT CAGIQGYNTDTQYF
NA TRBJ2-5 few TRBV5-1 TGCGCCAGCAGCTCGGGGGAGATTGTGGAGACCCAGTACTTC CASSSGEIVETQYF
TRBD1 TRBJ2-7 NA TRBV4-1 TGCGCCAGCAGCCCCCGGGACAGGGGAACCTACGAGCAGTACTTC CASSPRDRGTYEQYF
NA TRBJ2-4 few TRBV28 TGTGCCAGCAGTTTGGGGGGGGCCCGAATTCAGTACTTC CASSLGGARIQYF
NA TRBJ1-4 NA TRBV6-6 TGTGCCAGCAGTTCCCGGACAGACCTTAATGAAAAACTGTTTTTT CASSSRTDLNEKLFF
NA TRBJ2-7 many TRBV21-1 TGTGCCAGCAGGGACAGTCGGGGCTCCTACGAGCAGTACTTC CASRDSRGSYEQYF
TRBD1 TRBJ1-1 NA TRBV10-3 TGTGCCATCAGGGGGACAGGGGGCAACACTGAAGCTTTCTTT CAIRGTGGNTEAFF
NA TRBJ2-1 once TRBV27 TGTGCCAGCAGTTTACTAGAAAACTACAATGAGCAGTTCTTC CASSLLENYNEQFF
NA TRBJ1-2 few TRBV20-1 TGCAGTGCTAGAGCTCCCATTAACTATGGCTACACCTTC CSARAPINYGYTF
NA TRBJ2-6 NA TRBV7-2 TGTGCCAGCAGCTTAAGTCCCGTGGCGGCCAACGTCCTGACTTTC CASSLSPVAANVLTF
NA TRBJ2-7 NA TRBV28 TGTGCCAGCACCGATAGCGGACCTTTCTTCTACGAGCAGTACTTC CASTDSGPFFYEQYF
NA TRBJ2-1 once TRBV12-3/TRBV12-4 TGTGCCAGCAGTTTGGTGCAGGCCTACAATGAGCAGTTCTTC CASSLVQAYNEQFF
NA TRBJ2-7 few TRBV3-1 TGTGCCAGCAGCTCTGGGGTGGGCACCTACGAGCAGTACTTC CASSSGVGTYEQYF
NA TRBJ1-2 NA TRBV7-9 TGTGCCAGCAGCCCAAGCTGGGGTGATGGCTACACCTTC CASSPSWGDGYTF
TRBD2 TRBJ2-3 NA TRBV9 TGTGCCAGCAGCAAAGACAGCGGGAGGACTAGCACAGATACGCAGTATTTT CASSKDSGRTSTDTQYF
NA TRBJ2-5 few TRBV10-3 TGTGCCATCAGCCAAGCAGCGAACCAAGAGACCCAGTACTTC CAISQAANQETQYF
TRBD1 TRBJ2-5 NA TRBV9 TGTGCCAGCAGCCCCCTGGGACAGCTCCAAGAGACCCAGTACTTC CASSPLGQLQETQYF
NA TRBJ1-2 NA TRBV20-1 TGCAGTGCTAGAGATCCGGCCAGGGCGGGCGGCTACACCTTC CSARDPARAGGYTF
NA TRBJ2-5 NA TRBV7-8 TGTGCCAGCAGCCGAGGGACGGCCTTGGAGACCCAGTACTTC CASSRGTALETQYF
NA TRBJ2-1 NA TRBV6-2/TRBV6-3 TGTGCCAGCAGTTATGGGCGGGCTGAGCAGTTCTTC CASSYGRAEQFF
NA TRBJ2-5 NA TRBV20-1 TGCAGTGCCCACGGGGTCCAAGAGACCCAGTACTTC CSAHGVQETQYF
NA TRBJ2-7 few TRBV7-9 TGTGCCAGCAGCTCATCGGCGTCCTACGAGCAGTACTTC CASSSSASYEQYF
NA TRBJ2-3 NA TRBV23-1 TGCGCCAGCAGTCAATCGAACAGAACAGATACGCAGTATTTT CASSQSNRTDTQYF
TRBD1 TRBJ2-1 NA TRBV29-1 TGCAGCGTTAAAAAAAAACGGACAGGATCTGAGCAGTTCTTC CSVKKKRTGSEQFF
TRBD1 TRBJ1-5 NA TRBV2 TGTGCCAGCAGGATACGGACAGGGCGCGTAGATCAGCCCCAGCATTTT CASRIRTGRVDQPQHF
TRBD1 TRBJ2-3 NA TRBV28 TGTGCCAGCCGTTTAGGGGGCGTGAATACGCAGTATTTT CASRLGGVNTQYF
NA TRBJ2-3 few TRBV4-1 TGCGCCAGCAGCCGACTAAAGGGAGATACGCAGTATTTT CASSRLKGDTQYF
NA TRBJ2-6 once TRBV14 TGTGCCAGCAGCCAAGTACCCCGGGTCCAGCCCTCTGGGGCCAACGTCCTGACTTTC CASSQVPRVQPSGANVLTF
NA TRBJ2-7 few TRBV7-6 TGTGCCAGCAGCTTAGAAGGCAGGACGGGAGAGCAGTACTTC CASSLEGRTGEQYF
TRBD1 TRBJ1-5 NA TRBV28 TGTGCCAGCAGTTTCCATCAGGGGGCTATAAGCAATCAGCCCCAGCATTTT CASSFHQGAISNQPQHF
TRBD2 TRBJ2-7 few TRBV14 TGTGCCAGCAGCCAAGTAGGGGCGGGAGGAACGCAGTACTTC CASSQVGAGGTQYF
TRBD1 TRBJ2-7 NA TRBV4-1 TGCGCCAGCAGCCAGTTCGGGACAGGGGAAACCTACGAGCAGTACTTC CASSQFGTGETYEQYF
NA TRBJ2-7 NA TRBV20-1 TGCAGTGCTAGAGATGGGGCTAGCAGGATAAACGAGCAGTACTTC CSARDGASRINEQYF
NA TRBJ2-3 NA TRBV20-1 TGCAGCGGTCAAACCGGGGATACGCAGTATTTT CSGQTGDTQYF
TRBD1 TRBJ2-1 NA TRBV12-3/TRBV12-4 TGTGCCAGCAGTTTTTGGGACAGGAGTGAGCAGTTCTTC CASSFWDRSEQFF
NA TRBJ2-1 NA TRBV5-1 TGCGCCAGCAGCTTGGCCCTTAGCGGCCCCCGTTACAATGAGCAGTTCTTC CASSLALSGPRYNEQFF
NA TRBJ2-7 NA TRBV7-2 TGTGCCAGCAGCTTAGTGTGGTCGGCCGAGCAGTACTTC CASSLVWSAEQYF
TRBD1 TRBJ2-5 NA TRBV6-1 TGTGCCAGCAGTGGCTCACAGGGGATACAAGAGACCCAGTACTTC CASSGSQGIQETQYF
NA TRBJ1-5 few TRBV4-1 TGTGCCAGCAGCCAAGTTAATCAGCCCCAGCATTTT CASSQVNQPQHF
NA TRBJ1-1 NA TRBV29-1 TGCAGCGTAAGGGTATCAGTCATGAACACTGAAGCTTTCTTT CSVRVSVMNTEAFF
NA TRBJ2-1 NA TRBV14 TGTGCCAGCAGCCTCGACTTAATTAACAATGAGCAGTTCTTC CASSLDLINNEQFF